The present T cell receptor beta chain was sequenced within a study of CD8 T cells in Susac syndrome (dated by TCRdb to the late 2010s). Context from the whole study: Among the Susac syndrome patients who were sequenced, clinically active disease was present in about 6 and clinical remission was observed in 8 or 9. Susac syndrome patients were therapy-naive, on corticosteroids (some also receiving IVIg), or on IVIg alone at blood withdrawal. Repertoire sequencing was used to test whether CD8+ T cell activation and differentiation in Susac syndrome was antigen driven. What the authors observed across the whole study: No clonal expansion was detected in the CD4+ T cell repertoire of Susac syndrome patients. The TCR sequencing and HLA analysis was acknowledged to have included a relatively small number of individuals.

Peripheral blood CD8+ and CD4+ T cells from healthy donors, Susac syndrome patients and multiple sclerosis patients were profiled by high-throughput TCR beta sequencing. Susac syndrome patients met recently defined diagnostic criteria for definite or probable disease. CD8+ TEMRA cells were enriched by FACS, while bulk CD8+ and CD4+ T cells were purified by magnetic negative isolation. Blood was drawn into EDTA tubes, processed within 24 hours, and PBMCs were isolated by density gradient centrifugation. PBMCs intended for TCR sequencing were frozen in liquid nitrogen and were later thawed in a 37 degrees C water bath. The sorted or isolated CD4+, CD8+ and CD8+ TEMRA cells reached a purity of at least 90%. A word on this clonotype: Its recognized antigen is unknown. Base qualities are missing; no much larger clone stands one base away.

A distance of 13 bases separates the germline ends of V and J, which lose 4 bases and 0 bases respectively. Including cysteine and phenylalanine, the CDR3 has 17 amino acids. The read is trimmed to its CDR3 DNA, 51 bases read in frame from base 1. As encoded in the germline V gene (reference sequence), CDR1 is LGHDT while CDR2 is YNNKEL. RNA was extracted using the RNeasy kit, and about 0.45 to 1 microgram was reverse transcribed with random hexamers. TCR beta CDR3 regions were amplified with the immunoSEQ multiplex PCR assay covering 54 Vbeta and 13 Jbeta segments. Bias from PCR amplification was corrected by using a synthetic template baseline for primer optimization and for computational correction. As for the authors' bioinformatics: Reads were annotated to V, D and J genes per IMGT and analyzed with immunoSEQ Analyzer, keeping only productive sequences. To calculate clonality, Shannon entropy was normalized by log2 of the number of productive unique sequences and then subtracted from one. For each patient and control, public and private clones were evaluated within the 100 most prevalent clones. Clones were defined as Susac-specific if absent from the healthy and MS cohorts, from approximately 1,100 published viral clones and from other ImmuneACCESS disease sequences. In-frame beta chains were kept once TCRdb had trimmed the public reads at Q25 with fastp and called clones with MiXCR. Here each entry gathers all rows of one CDR3 protein and keeps the most common genes and DNA. The V and J calls and clone size are TCRdb's, not the authors'. For this sample the table gives 150,000 to 200,000 distinct CDR3 sequences, of which approximately 94% were detected only once. Around 0.1% of the sample comes from the top ten.

Sequenced: CD4+ T cells from PBMCs. The rearranged chain carries TRBV3-1 and TRBJ2-6; the D match is possibly TRBD1 or TRBD2, with 5 bases aligned in each. The source is a human donor with Susac syndrome. In nucleotides, the sequence is TGTGCCAGCAGCCGGGACCACTTCTTCTCTGGGGCCAACGTCCTGACTTTC. Translated, this is CASSRDHFFSGANVLTF.